The 11 T cell receptor beta chains below come from one sample, sequenced in a study of CD8 T cells in Susac syndrome. An amount of RNA that ranged from roughly 0.45 to 1 ug was reverse transcribed with random hexamers. Each CDR3 protein is one row after TCRdb ran MiXCR on the immunoSEQ multiplex PCR reads. The sample gives approximately 180,000 distinct CDR3 sequences, 75% to 95% of which show up once; approximately 0.09% is in the top ten. Sequences were obtained from CD4+ T cells from PBMCs. The receptor set was obtained from a human donor with Susac syndrome.

The rearrangement links TRBV6-2 or TRBV6-3 to TRBJ1-1, with TRBD1 identical over 9 bases. The germline CDR1 and CDR2 sequences are MNHEY and SVGEGT. J gave up 5 bases and V 0 bases, and 4 bases lay outside the gene matches. The CDR3 extends over 15 amino acids. CDR3 in DNA: TGTGCCAGCAGTTACTCTTTACAGGGGGCGACTGAAGCTTTCTTT. Translated: CASSYSLQGATEAFF.

The chain carries TRBV6-6 and TRBJ2-5, with 9 bases identical to TRBD1. After removal of 6 bases from V and 4 bases from J, the junction contained 0 bases not matched to a gene. CDR1 MNHNY and CDR2 SVGAGI come from the germline V gene (reference sequence). CDR3 length equals 12 residues. The CDR3, as DNA: TGTGCCAGCAGGGGACAGGGAGAGACCCAGTACTTC. Translated, it gives CASRGQGETQYF.

This clonotype was counted once. The J gene is TRBJ1-4, the V gene TRBV6-4, with D perhaps TRBD1 (5 bases). V lost 5 bases, J lost 3 bases, and 10 bases lay in between. Germline loops: CDR1 MRHNA, CDR2 SNTAGT. The CDR3 is 14 amino acids. CDR3 protein: CASSTYRPNEKLFF. CDR3 nucleotides: TGTGCCAGCAGTACTTACAGGCCTAATGAAAAACTGTTTTTT.

The chain employs TRBV30 and TRBJ1-6, with D uncertain. The CDR3 totals 14 residues. Per the germline V gene, CDR1 is GTSNPN and CDR2 is SVGIG (reference sequence). The V and J ends lost 0 bases and 8 bases respectively, with 11 bases between them. The CDR3 DNA sequence: TGTGCCTGGAGTGTACTAGGGATTGATTCACCCCTCCACTTT. This codes for CAWSVLGIDSPLHF.

This chain connects TRBV9 to TRBJ1-2; tentatively, D is TRBD1 (6 bases). The CDR3 consists of 14 residues. CDR1 is SGDLS and CDR2 is YYNGEE in the germline V gene. Trimming cost V 0 bases and J 3 bases, with 9 bases left between them. CDR3 amino acids: CASSVAQGDYGYTF. For the CDR3, the DNA is TGTGCCAGCAGCGTAGCACAGGGCGACTATGGCTACACCTTC.

This chain uses TRBV19 with TRBJ1-1; the D is unclear. From germline, CDR1 is LNHDA and CDR2 SQIVND (reference sequence). Trimming removed 7 bases at V and 0 bases at J, with 9 bases between. CDR3 size: 13 residues. The CDR3 DNA is TGTGCCAGTAACTCCCAAATGAACACTGAAGCTTTCTTT. This gives the protein CASNSQMNTEAFF.

The chain links TRBV3-1 to TRBJ2-7, with D uncertain. This CDR3 has 13 amino acids. V gave up 3 bases and J gave up 5 bases, with 11 bases separating them. Germline loops: CDR1 LGHDT, CDR2 YNNKEL (reference sequence). The CDR3 loop is CASSQQPVHEQYF. The CDR3 DNA reads TGTGCCAGCAGCCAGCAACCCGTCCACGAGCAGTACTTC.

V and J are TRBV3-1 and TRBJ2-6; D might be TRBD1 (6 bases). The CDR3 sequence is 15 residues long. The germline V and J ends were trimmed by 5 bases and 2 bases, with 10 bases remaining between them. CDR1 is LGHDT, CDR2 YNNKEL, per germline (reference sequence). CDR3 residues: CASSDPGAGANVLTF. DNA for the CDR3: TGTGCCAGCAGCGACCCAGGGGCTGGGGCCAACGTCCTGACTTTC.

CDR3 in DNA: TGTGCCAGCAGTTTCCTGACTAGCGGGAGTGGGGAGACCCAGTACTTC. It translates to CASSFLTSGSGETQYF. This chain connects TRBV27 to TRBJ2-5, with 12 bases lining up with TRBD2. J was trimmed by 5 bases and V by 3 bases; bases with no gene match: 7. The length of the CDR3 is 16 residues. CDR1 and CDR2 from the germline V gene are MNHEY and SMNVEV (reference sequence).

This chain joins TRBV27 and TRBJ2-2; 7 bases match TRBD1. J gave up 7 bases and V 6 bases, and 2 bases lay outside the gene matches. This CDR3 region has 12 residues. Germline lookup yields CDR1 MNHEY and CDR2 SMNVEV (reference sequence). The CDR3 reads CASRSGGGELFF. CDR3 in DNA: TGTGCCAGCAGATCAGGGGGCGGGGAGCTGTTTTTT.

This chain uses TRBV5-1 with TRBJ2-6; a weak D match, TRBD1 (6 bases). The CDR3 has 19 residues. In germline, CDR1 is SGHRS, CDR2 YFSETQ. The ends were cut back, 5 bases at V and 0 bases at J, with 21 bases in the middle. CDR3 nucleotides: TGCGCCAGCAGGGACCTCGACAGGCGGCGCAGCTCTGGGGCCAACGTCCTGACTTTC. This sequence encodes CASRDLDRRRSSGANVLTF. Together with reference TRBV5-1 and TRBJ2-6, the CDR3 gives the full variable domain: KAGVTQTPRYLIKTRGQQVTLSCSPISGHRSVSWYQQTPGQGLQFLFEYFSETQRNKGNFPGRFSGRQFSNSRSEMNVSTLELGDSALYLCASRDLDRRRSSGANVLTFGAGSRLTVL.